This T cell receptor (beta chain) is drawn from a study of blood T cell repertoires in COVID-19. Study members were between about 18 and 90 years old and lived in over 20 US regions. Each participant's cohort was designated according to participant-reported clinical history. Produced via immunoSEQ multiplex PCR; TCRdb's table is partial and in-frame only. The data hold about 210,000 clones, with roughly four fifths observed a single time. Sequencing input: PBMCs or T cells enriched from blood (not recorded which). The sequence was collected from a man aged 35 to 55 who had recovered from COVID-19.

The chain's CDR3 is CASSYSSLRRVQYF. The CDR3 DNA reads TGTGCCAGCAGTTACAGTAGCCTGAGACGGGTGCAGTACTTC. The V gene is TRBV6-5, the J gene TRBJ2-7; D is unresolved. Germline values: CDR1 MNHEY, CDR2 SVGAGI. V lost 2 bases and J 9 bases, leaving 17 bases between the germline ends. The CDR3 spans 14 residues.